One sample yielded the 14 T cell receptor beta chains listed below, sequenced in a study of T-cell memory formation after mild COVID-19. Using its own MiXCR run on the 5' RACE reads, TCRdb lists one record per CDR3 protein. The table lists approximately 350,000 distinct CDR3 sequences, 28% of them singletons, with less than 15% in the top ten. Sequenced: PBMCs or a T cell subset sorted from them (not recorded which). These receptors were taken from an adult woman who had mild COVID-19 (a few samples of this study predate the infection). Cell type and time point are not known.

This chain connects TRBV5-5 to TRBJ2-7, with 7 bases matching TRBD1. CDR1 SGHKS and CDR2 YYEKEE come from the germline V gene (reference sequence). The CDR3 runs to 16 residues. Unmatched junction bases numbered 21, after V lost 4 bases and J lost 11 bases. Here the CDR3 DNA reads TGTGCCAGCAGCGACGACAGGGCCTTTGGGGATCGTAAGGAGTACTTC. Its translation is CASSDDRAFGDRKEYF.

This clonotype was detected a few times. V usage is TRBV20-1 and J usage is TRBJ2-1; 8 bases align to TRBD2. The CDR3 extends over 15 amino acids. V was clipped by 1 base and J by 6 bases; unmatched bases: 8. Looked up from germline, CDR1 is DFQATT and CDR2 is SNEGSKA (reference sequence). The DNA for the CDR3 is TGCAGTGCTAGAGTGGACGTCGCGGGAGGCAATGAGCAGTTCTTC. Its protein is CSARVDVAGGNEQFF.

The chain joins TRBV29-1 to TRBJ2-1; no clear D. The CDR3 runs to 12 residues. Germline loops: CDR1 SQVTM, CDR2 ANQGSEA. V shed 3 bases and J shed 0 bases, with 3 bases lying between them. The CDR3 nucleotides read TGCAGCGTTGACCTCTCCTACAATGAGCAGTTCTTC. The encoded protein is CSVDLSYNEQFF.

A few counts support this clonotype. The CDR3 region is CASSLNRPGEQYF. CDR3 nucleotides: TGTGCCAGCAGCTTGAATAGGCCTGGCGAGCAGTACTTC. V gene TRBV7-8 combines with J gene TRBJ2-7; D uncertain. The CDR3 totals 13 residues. V gave up 3 bases and J gave up 6 bases, with 12 bases separating them. Germline V CDR1 and CDR2: SGHVS, FQNEAQ.

This clonotype was counted a few times. The rearrangement links TRBV5-1 to TRBJ2-1, with D hard to call. Trimming cost V 3 bases and J 12 bases, with 19 bases left between them. This CDR3 is 14 amino acids long. CDR1 and CDR2 from the germline V gene are SGHRS and YFSETQ. CDR3 amino acids: CASSSVDPSERQFF. CDR3 DNA sequence: TGCGCCAGCAGCTCGGTTGACCCGTCGGAAAGGCAGTTCTTC.

The chain uses TRBV5-1 and TRBJ2-3; D is perhaps TRBD1 or TRBD2 (5 bases each). The CDR3 covers 16 residues. Germline V gene sequence: CDR1 SGHRS, CDR2 YFSETQ. Between the trimmed V and J ends, which lost 1 base and 1 base, there was a span of 13 bases. The CDR3 coding sequence is TGCGCCAGCAGCTTGTTTTCTATGGGGGGCACAGATACGCAGTATTTT. It yields the protein CASSLFSMGGTDTQYF.

The gene calls are TRBV5-1 and TRBJ2-2; D not resolved. CDR1 is SGHRS and CDR2 is YFSETQ in the germline V gene. The CDR3 totals 14 residues. The V end was cut by 4 bases, the J end by 7 bases, with 14 bases between. CDR3 amino acids: CASSPPTHGGELFF. The DNA for the CDR3 is TGCGCCAGCAGCCCCCCGACACACGGCGGGGAGCTGTTTTTT.

The chain uses TRBV9 and TRBJ1-1; D is possibly TRBD1 (5 bases). The V gene lost 4 bases and the J gene lost 5 bases, with 21 bases spanning the gap. This CDR3 has 16 residues. CDR1 and CDR2 (germline): SGDLS, YYNGEE. This CDR3 reads CASSYGAATSQTEAFF. The CDR3 coding sequence is TGTGCCAGCAGCTATGGGGCGGCTACGAGTCAAACTGAAGCTTTCTTT. The full variable domain, its missing parts supplied by reference TRBV9 and TRBJ1-1, is DSGVTQTPKHLITATGQRVTLRCSPRSGDLSVYWYQQSLDQGLQFLIQYYNGEERAKGNILERFSAQQFPDLHSELNLSSLELGDSALYFCASSYGAATSQTEAFFGQGTRLTVV.

J is TRBJ1-4 and V is TRBV2, with D tentatively TRBD1 (6 bases). CDR3 length equals 15 residues. CDR1 is SNHLY and CDR2 is FYNNEI in the germline V gene. V lost 2 bases, J lost 8 bases, and 15 bases lay in between. CDR3 loop: CASSEWGAEGEKLFF. Here the CDR3 DNA reads TGTGCCAGCAGTGAATGGGGGGCAGAGGGAGAAAAACTGTTTTTT. The whole variable domain, remainder taken from reference TRBV2 and TRBJ1-4, is EPEVTQTPSHQVTQMGQEVILRCVPISNHLYFYWYRQILGQKVEFLVSFYNNEISEKSEIFDDQFSVERPDGSNFTLKIRSTKLEDSAMYFCASSEWGAEGEKLFFGSGTQLSVL.

This clonotype was observed a few times. The V call is TRBV7-2, the J call TRBJ2-7; D unresolved. This CDR3 spans 14 amino acids. Trimming pared 5 bases from V and 7 bases from J, leaving 18 bases between. Germline V gene lookup returns CDR1 SGHTA and CDR2 FQGNSA. CDR3 in amino acids: CASSPNWNSWEQYF. For the CDR3, the DNA is TGTGCCAGCAGCCCAAACTGGAACAGCTGGGAGCAGTACTTC.

The genes are TRBV7-2 and TRBJ2-7; 10 nucleotides match TRBD2. Losses at the gene ends were 4 bases for V and 2 bases for J; bases not matched to a gene: 5. Germline V lookup: CDR1 SGHTA, CDR2 FQGNSA. This CDR3 has 15 amino acids. The CDR3 loop reads CASSSLAGVPYEQYF. CDR3 in DNA: TGTGCCAGCAGCTCCCTAGCGGGAGTTCCCTACGAGCAGTACTTC. The full variable domain, rest sourced from reference TRBV7-2 and TRBJ2-7, is GAGVSQSPSNKVTEKGKDVELRCDPISGHTALYWYRQSLGQGLEFLIYFQGNSAPDKSGLPSDRFSAERTGGSVSTLTIQRTQQEDSAVYLCASSSLAGVPYEQYFGPGTRLTVT.

CDR3 sequence reads: CATSDNRGYGTDTQYF. CDR3 DNA: TGTGCCACCAGTGATAACAGGGGTTATGGTACAGATACGCAGTATTTT. The chain uses TRBV24-1 and TRBJ2-3; 7 positions match TRBD1. Trimming took 3 bases from V and 3 from J; bases not matched to a gene: 8. Germline CDR1 is KGHDR and CDR2 is SFDVKD. This CDR3 has 16 amino acids.

The rearrangement joins TRBV5-1 to TRBJ2-2; D not certain. Germline V gives CDR1 SGHRS, CDR2 YFSETQ. This CDR3 contains 13 residues. The V and J ends lost 2 bases and 6 bases respectively, with 8 bases between them. The CDR3 spells CASSFIAPGELFF. In nucleotides, the CDR3 is TGCGCCAGCAGCTTCATTGCCCCCGGGGAGCTGTTTTTT. Complete variable domain (other parts from reference TRBV5-1 and TRBJ2-2): KAGVTQTPRYLIKTRGQQVTLSCSPISGHRSVSWYQQTPGQGLQFLFEYFSETQRNKGNFPGRFSGRQFSNSRSEMNVSTLELGDSALYLCASSFIAPGELFFGEGSRLTVL.

J is TRBJ2-7 and V is TRBV2; D is perhaps TRBD2 (7 bases). Germline assignment: CDR1 SNHLY and CDR2 FYNNEI. V lost 7 bases and J 0 bases, leaving 13 bases between the germline ends. The CDR3 length is 14 residues. CDR3 DNA sequence: TGTGCCAGCAAGCGGGACACCAGCTCCTACGAGCAGTACTTC. Amino acid sequence: CASKRDTSSYEQYF.